The 14 T cell receptor beta chains below come from one sample, sequenced in a study of cytomegalovirus exposure and HLA in healthy donors (TCRdb year 2017). Libraries were made using the immunoSEQ multiplex PCR assay. For the multiplex PCR, a mixture combining 60 forward primers for TCR Vbeta segments and 13 reverse primers for TCR Jbeta segments was used. TCRdb retrieved this table from immuneACCESS and kept in-frame rearrangements only. Not all clones are present; in checked studies, unresolved V genes account for under half, and no reason is known for the remainder. Within this sample are about 92,000 clones, with over 70% of them counted one time only. Roughly 1.1% of the sample rests with the top ten. What was sequenced was PBMCs. These receptors all stem from a girl aged 2-10 years in good health and CMV-seropositive.

This clone was seen once. The chain uses TRBV2 and TRBJ2-5, with TRBD2 identical over 10 bases. V trimming: 2 bases; J trimming: 4 bases; junction bases outside the gene matches: 10. This CDR3 comprises 17 residues. Germline CDR1 reads SNHLY; CDR2 reads FYNNEI. The CDR3 nucleotides read TGTGCCAGCAGTGAATTAGCGGGAGGAATGGGGGGAGAGACCCAGTACTTC. Translation gives CASSELAGGMGGETQYF.

The gene calls are TRBV7-2 and TRBJ1-2; D remains unclear. Per the germline V gene, CDR1 is SGHTA and CDR2 is FQGNSA. The V gene lost 4 bases and the J gene lost 3 bases, with 9 bases spanning the gap. The CDR3 consists of 13 residues. The CDR3 loop reads CASSSRTDYGYTF. The CDR3, as DNA: TGTGCCAGCAGCTCCCGGACTGACTATGGCTACACCTTC.

The chain couples TRBV28 to TRBJ1-5; 10 bases match TRBD1. V was clipped by 4 bases and J by 4 bases; unmatched bases: 7. Germline V gives CDR1 MDHEN, CDR2 SYDVKM. The length of the CDR3 is 16 residues. CDR3 coding DNA: TGTGCCAGCAGTTGGACAGGGGGAATCCCGAATCAGCCCCAGCATTTT. It encodes CASSWTGGIPNQPQHF.

The J gene is TRBJ1-6, the V gene TRBV30; 9 bases match TRBD1. The V gene's germline CDR1 is GTSNPN and CDR2 SVGIG (reference sequence). J gave up 9 bases and V 3 bases, and 6 bases lay outside the gene matches. This CDR3 region has 14 residues. The CDR3 bases are TGTGCCTGGAGCGGGACAGGGTTTGCTTCACCCCTCCACTTT. Its protein is CAWSGTGFASPLHF.

The chain is built from TRBV27 and TRBJ2-1, with a tentative D call TRBD1 (5 bases). CDR1 is MNHEY, CDR2 SMNVEV, per germline (reference sequence). CDR3 length: 13 amino acids. V was clipped by 7 bases and J by 7 bases, with 14 bases between them. The CDR3 DNA reads TGTGCCAGCATGGGGCAGGGATGGAATGAGCAGTTCTTC. The encoded protein is CASMGQGWNEQFF.

The rearrangement links TRBV7-2 to TRBJ2-7, with D possibly being TRBD1 (6 bases). The CDR3 spans 16 residues. V lost 4 bases and J lost 0, with 16 bases in between. Germline-derived CDR1 and CDR2 are SGHTA and FQGNSA. CDR3 DNA: TGTGCCAGCAGCTCACACGACACAGGGCGCTCCTACGAGCAGTACTTC. Its translation is CASSSHDTGRSYEQYF.

The chain has TRBV7-9 and TRBJ1-2; D call uncertain. V lost 7 bases, J lost 1 base, and 13 bases lay in between. This CDR3 is built from 14 residues. Germline loops: CDR1 SEHNR, CDR2 FQNEAQ (reference sequence). CDR3 amino acids: CASTLAALNYGYTF. CDR3 nucleotide sequence: TGTGCCAGCACCCTAGCAGCACTTAACTATGGCTACACCTTC.

The V and J genes are TRBV9 and TRBJ1-3; possible D gene TRBD1, 6 bases. From germline, CDR1 is SGDLS and CDR2 YYNGEE. The CDR3 sequence is 14 residues long. Trimming stripped 6 bases from V and 4 bases from J, with 14 bases between. CDR3 in DNA: TGTGCCAGCAACAAACAGGGTTCAGGAAACACCATATATTTT. Its translation is CASNKQGSGNTIYF.

The chain combines TRBV5-8 with TRBJ2-5; 9 nucleotides line up with TRBD1. Trimming took 3 bases from V and 5 from J; bases not matched to a gene: 2. The germline gives CDR1 SGHTS, CDR2 YDEGEE. The CDR3 contains 13 residues. The CDR3 protein is CASSYRGRETQYF. DNA for the CDR3: TGTGCCAGCAGCTACAGGGGGCGGGAGACCCAGTACTTC.

This clone has just one count. V and J are TRBV12-5 and TRBJ2-3; a weak D match, TRBD1 (5 bases). CDR1 LGHNT and CDR2 FRNRAP come from the germline V gene. V lost 1 base and J lost 10, with 12 bases in between. The CDR3 covers 13 residues. The CDR3: CASGLDRTHSQYF. The CDR3 DNA reads as TGTGCTAGTGGTTTGGACCGGACACACTCGCAGTATTTT.

V gene TRBV29-1 combines with J gene TRBJ1-1; D unresolved. Germline V gene data show CDR1 as SQVTM and CDR2 as ANQGSEA. The CDR3 sequence is 11 residues long. The germline V and J ends were trimmed by 5 bases and 0 bases, with 4 bases remaining between them. The CDR3 protein is CSVTVNTEAFF. The CDR3 DNA follows: TGCAGCGTTACGGTGAACACTGAAGCTTTCTTT.

This chain uses TRBV2 with TRBJ2-1; 10 bases line up with TRBD2. The length of the CDR3 is 16 residues. Germline-derived CDR1 and CDR2 are SNHLY and FYNNEI. V was clipped by 3 bases and J by 5 bases; unmatched bases: 7. The CDR3 nucleotides read TGTGCCAGCAGTGACCCTTCCAGCGGGGGGGACAATGAGCAGTTCTTC. Encoded protein: CASSDPSSGGDNEQFF.

J is TRBJ2-1 and V is TRBV6-6; D possibly corresponds to TRBD2 (5 bases). Germline V gene data show CDR1 as MNHNY and CDR2 as SVGAGI (reference sequence). Between the trimmed V and J ends, which lost 10 bases and 10 bases, there was a span of 17 bases. The CDR3 is 12 amino acids. DNA for the CDR3: TGTGCCACCGGGGAAAGCTTTGGGGAGCAGTTCTTC. This codes for CATGESFGEQFF.

This clone was seen only a few times. The chain couples TRBV29-1 to TRBJ1-4; D uncertain. V lost 6 bases to trimming and J lost 5 bases, with 4 bases between them. The CDR3 has 10 residues. CDR1 and CDR2 from the germline V gene are SQVTM and ANQGSEA. The CDR3 here is CSVLNEKLFF. The CDR3 DNA follows: TGCAGCGTCCTAAATGAAAAACTGTTTTTT.